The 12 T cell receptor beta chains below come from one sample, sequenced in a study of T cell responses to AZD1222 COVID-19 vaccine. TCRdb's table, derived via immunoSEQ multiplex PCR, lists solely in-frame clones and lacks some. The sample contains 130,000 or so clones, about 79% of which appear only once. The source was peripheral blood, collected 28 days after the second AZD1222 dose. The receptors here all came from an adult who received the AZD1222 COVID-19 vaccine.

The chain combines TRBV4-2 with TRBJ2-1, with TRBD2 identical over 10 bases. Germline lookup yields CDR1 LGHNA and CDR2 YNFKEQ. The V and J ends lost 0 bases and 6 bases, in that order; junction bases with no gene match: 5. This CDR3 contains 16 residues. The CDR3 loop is CASSQDNSGGANEQFF. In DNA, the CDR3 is TGTGCCAGCAGCCAAGATAACAGCGGGGGGGCCAATGAGCAGTTCTTC.

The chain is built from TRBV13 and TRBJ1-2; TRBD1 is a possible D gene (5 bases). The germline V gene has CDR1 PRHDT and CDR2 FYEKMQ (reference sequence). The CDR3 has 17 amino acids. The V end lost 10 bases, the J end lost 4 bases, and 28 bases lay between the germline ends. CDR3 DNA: TGTGCCAAACCAACGACGCCCTTTAGATCGGGGGGCTATGGCTACACCTTC. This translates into CAKPTTPFRSGGYGYTF.

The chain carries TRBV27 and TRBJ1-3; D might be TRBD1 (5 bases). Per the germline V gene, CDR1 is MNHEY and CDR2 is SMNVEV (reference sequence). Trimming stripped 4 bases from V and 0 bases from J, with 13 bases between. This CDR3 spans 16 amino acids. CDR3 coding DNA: TGTGCCAGCAGTTCCCCTGGACAAACCTCTGGAAACACCATATATTTT. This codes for CASSSPGQTSGNTIYF.

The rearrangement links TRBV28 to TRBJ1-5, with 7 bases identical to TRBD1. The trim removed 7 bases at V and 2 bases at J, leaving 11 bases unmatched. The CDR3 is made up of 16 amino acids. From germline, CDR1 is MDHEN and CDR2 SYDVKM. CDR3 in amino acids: CASTPRPGTGNQPQHF. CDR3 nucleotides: TGTGCCAGCACCCCCCGCCCCGGGACAGGCAATCAGCCCCAGCATTTT.

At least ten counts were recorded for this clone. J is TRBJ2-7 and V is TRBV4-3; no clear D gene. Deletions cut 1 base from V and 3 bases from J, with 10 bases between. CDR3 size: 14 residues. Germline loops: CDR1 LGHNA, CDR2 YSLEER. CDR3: CASSQGLVVYEQYF. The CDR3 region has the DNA TGCGCCAGCAGCCAAGGACTCGTAGTCTACGAGCAGTACTTC.

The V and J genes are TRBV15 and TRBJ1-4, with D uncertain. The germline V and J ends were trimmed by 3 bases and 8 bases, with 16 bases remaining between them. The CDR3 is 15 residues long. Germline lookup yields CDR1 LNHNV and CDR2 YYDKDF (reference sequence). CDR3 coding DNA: TGTGCCACCAGCAGTGAGGCCGGGAGTGGCGAAAAACTGTTTTTT. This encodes CATSSEAGSGEKLFF.

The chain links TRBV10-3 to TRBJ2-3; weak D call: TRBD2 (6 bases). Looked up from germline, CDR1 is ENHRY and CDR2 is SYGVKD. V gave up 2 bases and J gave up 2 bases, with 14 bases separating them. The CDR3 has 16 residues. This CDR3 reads CAISERRGGDTDTQYF. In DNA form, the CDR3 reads TGTGCCATCAGTGAGAGGAGAGGCGGGGACACAGATACGCAGTATTTT.

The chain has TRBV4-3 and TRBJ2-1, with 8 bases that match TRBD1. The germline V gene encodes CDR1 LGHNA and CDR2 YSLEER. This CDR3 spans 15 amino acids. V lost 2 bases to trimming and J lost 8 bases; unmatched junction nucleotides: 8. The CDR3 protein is CASSQLIRGLDEQFF. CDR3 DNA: TGCGCCAGCAGCCAACTGATCAGGGGGCTAGATGAGCAGTTCTTC.

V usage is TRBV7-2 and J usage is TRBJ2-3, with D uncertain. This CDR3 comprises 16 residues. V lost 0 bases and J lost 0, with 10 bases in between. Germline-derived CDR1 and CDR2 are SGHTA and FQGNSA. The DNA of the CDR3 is TGTGCCAGCAGCTTAGCTGTCGGGCGTAGCACAGATACGCAGTATTTT. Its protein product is CASSLAVGRSTDTQYF. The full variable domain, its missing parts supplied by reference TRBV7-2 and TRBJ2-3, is GAGVSQSPSNKVTEKGKDVELRCDPISGHTALYWYRQSLGQGLEFLIYFQGNSAPDKSGLPSDRFSAERTGGSVSTLTIQRTQQEDSAVYLCASSLAVGRSTDTQYFGPGTRLTVL.

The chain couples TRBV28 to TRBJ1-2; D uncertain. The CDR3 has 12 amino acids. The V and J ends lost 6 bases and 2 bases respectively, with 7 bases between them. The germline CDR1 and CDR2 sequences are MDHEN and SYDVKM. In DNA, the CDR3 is TGTGCCAGCAGCTATTCAAACTATGGCTACACCTTC. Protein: CASSYSNYGYTF.

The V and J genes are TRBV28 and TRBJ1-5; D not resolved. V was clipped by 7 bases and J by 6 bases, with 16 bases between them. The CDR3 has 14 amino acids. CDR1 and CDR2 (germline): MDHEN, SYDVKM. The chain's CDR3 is CASTSFPLVQPQHF. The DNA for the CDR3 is TGTGCCAGCACCAGTTTCCCTTTGGTTCAGCCCCAGCATTTT.

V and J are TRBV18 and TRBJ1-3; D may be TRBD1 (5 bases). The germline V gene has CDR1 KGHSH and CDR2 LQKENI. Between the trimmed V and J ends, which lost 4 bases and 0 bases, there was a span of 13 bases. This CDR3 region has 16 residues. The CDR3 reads CASSLQTGTSGNTIYF. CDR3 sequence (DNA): TGTGCCAGCTCACTGCAAACAGGAACCTCTGGAAACACCATATATTTT.